This entry is about one TCR beta chain. At one end, the junction sequence differs from germline, possibly due to a read error. The investigators amplified TCR beta CDR3 regions from RNA transcripts. HTBI primers were employed in a first-round RT-PCR of the TCR CDR3. TCRdb re-derived calls from the multiplex PCR reads in MiXCR, one entry per CDR3 protein. The table shows 500,000 to 650,000 distinct CDR3 sequences, with 12% to 15% occurring only once. The CDR3 has 15 amino acids. Germline CDR1 SGHNT, CDR2 YENEEA. Disease duration under 2 months; hyperthyroidism patients were aged 18 to 65. Each 10 ml fresh peripheral blood draw supplied the PBMCs. These data come from a study of T cells in Graves' hyperthyroidism and ophthalmopathy.

The specimen was blood. The V and J genes are TRBV11-3 and TRBJ2-5; tentatively, D is TRBD1 (5 bases). The source of this sequence is a woman between 35 and 50 years old with Graves' hyperthyroidism. The CDR3 nucleotides read TGTGCCAGCAGCCCTGAAAGACAGCCCCAAGAGACCAAGTACTTC. It codes for CASSPERQPQETKYF.